These T cell receptor beta chains were read from a single sample in a study of technical replicates of blood from a few donors. Profiling relied on immunoSEQ multiplex PCR, and the TCRdb table lists in-frame clones only, not all of them. Of 75,000 to 100,000 clones listed, about 95% are singletons. Sequenced sample: T cells isolated from PBMCs. The origin of the receptors is a human donor in good health. Both conserved end residues are trimmed from each CDR3.

CDR3aa,j_gene,v_gene
ASSLLAQGRGNEQF,TRBJ2-1,TRBV27
ASSPPGREDGIQY,TRBJ2-4,TRBV7-2
ASSQEEGFPATNEKLF,TRBJ1-4,TRBV4-1
AWTGGGHYEQY,TRBJ2-7,TRBV30
ASSLQGQVWDEQY,TRBJ2-7,TRBV4-2
ASSPLVPPSTDTQY,TRBJ2-3,TRBV7-8
ASSLLSMDRAGGTQY,TRBJ2-5,TRBV5-1
ASSYTRESTGELF,TRBJ2-2,TRBV6-5
ASSRPPGEGGRGYT,TRBJ1-2,TRBV4-2
ASSVPGGRSGGYT,TRBJ1-2,TRBV19
ASTDSQNTEAF,TRBJ1-1,TRBV6-5
ASSVGTSGRYEQY,TRBJ2-7,TRBV9
ASSTGLAGEEQY,TRBJ2-7,TRBV19
ASLHGGLNTEAF,TRBJ1-1,TRBV19
ASSDQGSNTEAF,TRBJ1-1,TRBV2
ASSESRYNQPQH,TRBJ1-5,TRBV6-1
ASRGLSEGDYGYT,TRBJ1-2,TRBV25-1
ASSGGLAGAGTRYEQY,TRBJ2-7,TRBV28
ASSYGFPGELF,TRBJ2-2,TRBV27
ASNWSGQLEKAYEQY,TRBJ2-7,TRBV19
ASSIGQGTYSGNTIY,TRBJ1-3,TRBV19
ASSLVGGDYGNTIY,TRBJ1-3,TRBV5-1
ASSGGQGVRDEY,TRBJ2-7,TRBV11-2
ASSDVSGGVYNEQF,TRBJ2-1,TRBV2
ATSRDRVKGAF,TRBJ1-1,TRBV15
ARGGSAVYEQY,TRBJ2-7,TRBV2
SASQGYEQY,TRBJ2-7,TRBV20-1
ASSTPTGKGEKLF,TRBJ1-4,TRBV2
ASSQIRGSSNQPQH,TRBJ1-5,TRBV4-1
ASSQIVRDTQY,TRBJ2-3,TRBV4-1
ASNPSGASYEQY,TRBJ2-7,TRBV6-6
ASRRASHSGANVLT,TRBJ2-6,TRBV5-8
ASSPLEGRSSYEQY,TRBJ2-7,TRBV18
ASSSRDSSYEQY,TRBJ2-7,TRBV5-1
ASSPTTWTGNGYT,TRBJ1-2,TRBV18
ASRDEDGNYEQY,TRBJ2-7,TRBV6-5
ASSRDISGNEQF,TRBJ2-1,TRBV6-5
ATSTPGTSKNIQY,TRBJ2-4,TRBV15
SVEGQTPNYGYT,TRBJ1-2,TRBV29-1
ASSVGLAGRVYNEQF,TRBJ2-1,TRBV5-8
ASRQLERGASEQY,TRBJ2-7,TRBV5-1
ASSVGGGAHNEQF,TRBJ2-1,TRBV9
ASTSDNSYEQY,TRBJ2-7,TRBV5-1
ASRRGGESYGYT,TRBJ1-2,TRBV10-2
ASSRTPPASEQF,TRBJ2-1,TRBV7-2
ASRANTEAF,TRBJ1-1,TRBV6-5
ASSLAPSNEQF,TRBJ2-1,TRBV7-9
ASSSDELAARSTDTQY,TRBJ2-3,TRBV5-1
ASSQLNQPQH,TRBJ1-5,TRBV28
ATLGEASGNGEQY,TRBJ2-7,TRBV28
SVGLAGANEQF,TRBJ2-1,TRBV29-1
ASSSTGDPNFSLSTDTQY,TRBJ2-3,TRBV7-3
ASSLGLAAQETQY,TRBJ2-5,TRBV5-5
SVAQTGIHDEQF,TRBJ2-1,TRBV29-1
ASSLYSLDYGYT,TRBJ1-2,TRBV28
ASSRGQGVEKLF,TRBJ1-4,TRBV7-8